The TCR beta chain described here comes from a study of T cells in Graves' hyperthyroidism and ophthalmopathy (dated by TCRdb to about 2019). Broadly, across the study: Peripheral blood samples were taken at the time of initial diagnosis, prior to any treatment. Following sampling, methimazole starting at 30 mg daily was given to hyperthyroidism patients, and high-dose intravenous methylprednisolone was given to ophthalmopathy patients. The roughly 99 discovery patients were divided at random into training and test sets in a 7:3 ratio. Prospective prediction of ophthalmopathy was tested in an independent validation cohort of approximately 19 hyperthyroidism patients and approximately 17 patients who later progressed to ophthalmopathy. According to the paper, TCR Vbeta CDR3 sequencing was carried out on 135 peripheral blood samples, which came from fewer than 50 ophthalmopathy, around 75 hyperthyroidism and roughly 17 progressor patients. A discovery cohort of fewer than 110 patients, approximately 44 with Graves' ophthalmopathy and 55 to 60 with stable Graves' hyperthyroidism, was used to find distinguishing TCR V-J signatures. Thyroid tissue and blood T-cell repertoires from several Graves' hyperthyroidism patients were also compared in the study. The paper as a whole reports these results and caveats: Sample size was not statistically predetermined, and investigators were not blinded to group allocation. During validation, the model predicted progression to ophthalmopathy a median of about 6.5 months ahead of onset, with approximately 70% sensitivity and around 72% specificity. Most expanded thyroid clonotypes (frequency above 0.001) were also detected in blood, a finding suggesting that blood repertoires may reflect thyroid immune responses. Ophthalmopathy was separated from stable hyperthyroidism by a 13 V-J signature model, with just over 85% sensitivity and 81% to 82% specificity obtained in cross-validation and 80%/75% obtained in testing.

This clonotype was picked up a small number of times. The antigen this receptor binds is unknown. No base qualities exist here, and no much larger clone lies one base off it. The TCR beta CDR3 regions were amplified from the RNA transcripts. The first round of RT-PCR for the TCR CDR3 was performed with the HTBI primer set and the Qiagen OneStep RT-PCR kit. A second multiplex PCR round built the libraries, followed by size selection and purification. Libraries were sequenced paired-end with 100 bp reads on an Illumina HiSeq2000. Per the source publication's procedure: SOAPnuke was used to process the raw data, removing reads that contained adapters or uncalled bases, had a mean Phred below 15, or lacked an exact match to the constant primer or identifier. COPE v1.2.5 was used to merge the high-quality paired reads, and each unique nucleotide sequence was defined as a clonotype. MiTCR v1.1 was used to align the clonotypes against IMGT TRBV, TRBD and TRBJ reference segments. Only V-J combinations with frequency above 0.0001, covering about 99% of repertoires, were analysed. The TCS score was defined as the ratio of F50 (clonal expansion) to E x V (chaos), calculated using BLOSUM62-based TCRdist between CDR3 peptides within each V-J. Welch's t-statistics and random forest reduced around 510 V-J features to fewer than 15, which were used in a naive Bayes classifier (R e1071). Clones were called with MiXCR by TCRdb after fastp trimmed the public reads at Q25, and only in-frame beta chains were retained. Rows are unified per CDR3 protein, each entry keeping the most common DNA and genes. The V and J calls were determined by TCRdb, not by the authors. The sample profile shows 300,000 to 400,000 distinct CDR3 sequences; 15% to 20% of them were found once. The top ten hold approximately 49% of the sample.

Taken from the germline V gene, the CDR1 and CDR2 loops are MGHRA and YSYEKL. The CDR3 runs 18 residues from the cysteine to the phenylalanine. CDR3 DNA only is kept here, 54 bases in frame from base 1. Trimming takes 6 bases from V and 0 bases from J, and the germline ends sit 22 bases apart. Graves' hyperthyroidism was defined as stable when no progression to ophthalmopathy occurred over 18 months of follow-up. Hyperthyroidism patients were newly diagnosed, had a disease duration of under 2 months, and were aged 18 to 65 years. Exclusion was applied to patients with uncontrolled infections, other autoimmune diseases, pregnancy or lactation. Diagnoses relied on clinical symptoms, serum thyroxine and TRAb, thyroid ultrasound and orbital computed tomography. PBMCs were isolated from about 10 ml of fresh peripheral blood by Ficoll-Paque density gradient centrifugation. Trizol reagent was used to extract total RNA, and RNA quality was then checked on an Agilent 2100 Bioanalyzer.

The sequenced material came from blood. The sequence is built from TRBV4-1 and TRBJ2-3; the D gene cannot be resolved beyond TRBD1 or TRBD2, each matching 5 bases. The receptor comes from a woman aged 50 to 60 with Graves' hyperthyroidism. The bases read TGCGCCAGCAGTCTGGAGGTGGAGTGGGGACCAAGCACAGATACGCAGTATTTT. Its amino acids are CASSLEVEWGPSTDTQYF.